The rows below give T cell receptor beta chains drawn from one sample of a study of T cells and Merkel cell carcinoma outcomes. Method: immunoSEQ multiplex PCR; TCRdb's copy keeps in-frame clones and lacks some. The sample shows 2,000 or so clones, about 93% of them seen only once. The sequenced sample was tumor tissue from Merkel cell carcinoma. The source of these receptors is a human donor with Merkel cell carcinoma. Each CDR3 is given without its conserved first and last residue. Each record gives: V gene, D gene, J gene, CDR3 protein. D genes are given only for firm matches.

V: TRBV5-1; D: TRBD2; J: TRBJ2-7; CDR3: ASSLEGLGTSGRQY
V: TRBV29-1; D: .; J: TRBJ1-2; CDR3: SVGGARVAGYT
V: TRBV14; D: .; J: TRBJ1-1; CDR3: ASSHPGMNTEAF
V: TRBV25-1; D: .; J: TRBJ1-1; CDR3: ASRDLPGAGDLNTEAF
V: TRBV19; D: .; J: TRBJ1-5; CDR3: ASSIGRVGNQPQH
V: TRBV13; D: .; J: TRBJ1-4; CDR3: ASSSWGGATNEKLF
V: TRBV9; D: TRBD1; J: TRBJ1-1; CDR3: ASSDRQGAQTEAF
V: TRBV18; D: .; J: TRBJ2-3; CDR3: ASSTWRLNDTQY
V: TRBV7-9; D: .; J: TRBJ2-5; CDR3: ASSSLGTQY
V: TRBV10-2; D: .; J: TRBJ2-1; CDR3: ASSVTGGLGFNEQF
V: TRBV4-1; D: .; J: TRBJ2-4; CDR3: ASSQDAGIQY
V: TRBV7-8; D: TRBD2; J: TRBJ2-4; CDR3: ASSLGGGNIQY
V: TRBV19; D: .; J: TRBJ1-2; CDR3: ASRGQIDWGYT
V: TRBV25-1; D: .; J: TRBJ2-5; CDR3: ASGLMTLETQY
V: TRBV30; D: TRBD2; J: TRBJ2-3; CDR3: AWRLAGAARTDTQY
V: TRBV10-1; D: TRBD1; J: TRBJ2-1; CDR3: ASSRAGGSYNEQF
V: TRBV28; D: .; J: TRBJ2-5; CDR3: ASGPSRGETQY
V: TRBV9; D: TRBD1; J: TRBJ2-7; CDR3: ASSPRGQGSDEQY
V: TRBV6-1; D: .; J: TRBJ2-3; CDR3: ASSGAGKADTQY
V: TRBV5-4; D: TRBD1; J: TRBJ2-2; CDR3: ASSSNIPGQGLPNTGELF
V: TRBV5-1; D: TRBD2; J: TRBJ2-1; CDR3: ASSSAASGEQF
V: TRBV7-6; D: TRBD1; J: TRBJ2-1; CDR3: ASSSLQGSPNEQF